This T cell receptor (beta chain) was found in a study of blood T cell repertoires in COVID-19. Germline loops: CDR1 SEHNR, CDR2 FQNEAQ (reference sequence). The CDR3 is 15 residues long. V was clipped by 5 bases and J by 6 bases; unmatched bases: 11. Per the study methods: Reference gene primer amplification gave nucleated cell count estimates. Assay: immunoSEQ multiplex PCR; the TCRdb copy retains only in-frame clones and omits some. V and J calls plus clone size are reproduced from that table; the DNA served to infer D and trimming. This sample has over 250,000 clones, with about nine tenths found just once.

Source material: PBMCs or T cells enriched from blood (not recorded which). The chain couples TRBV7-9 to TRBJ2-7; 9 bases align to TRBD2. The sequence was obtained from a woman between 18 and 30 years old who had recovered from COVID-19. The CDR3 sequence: CASSPLAGVNAEQYF. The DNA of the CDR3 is TGTGCCAGCAGCCCATTAGCGGGAGTTAATGCCGAGCAGTACTTC.